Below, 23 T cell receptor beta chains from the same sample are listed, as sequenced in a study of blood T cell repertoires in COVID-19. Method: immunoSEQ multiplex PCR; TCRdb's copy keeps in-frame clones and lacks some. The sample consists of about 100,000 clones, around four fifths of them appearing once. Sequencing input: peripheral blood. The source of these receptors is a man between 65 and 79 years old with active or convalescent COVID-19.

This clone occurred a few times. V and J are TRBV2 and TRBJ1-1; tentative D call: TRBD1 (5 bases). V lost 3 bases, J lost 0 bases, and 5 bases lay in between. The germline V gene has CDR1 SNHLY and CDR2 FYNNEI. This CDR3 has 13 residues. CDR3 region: CASSEGLNTEAFF. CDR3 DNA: TGTGCCAGCAGTGAGGGGCTGAACACTGAAGCTTTCTTT. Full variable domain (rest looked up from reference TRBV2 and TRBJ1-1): EPEVTQTPSHQVTQMGQEVILRCVPISNHLYFYWYRQILGQKVEFLVSFYNNEISEKSEIFDDQFSVERPDGSNFTLKIRSTKLEDSAMYFCASSEGLNTEAFFGQGTRLTVV.

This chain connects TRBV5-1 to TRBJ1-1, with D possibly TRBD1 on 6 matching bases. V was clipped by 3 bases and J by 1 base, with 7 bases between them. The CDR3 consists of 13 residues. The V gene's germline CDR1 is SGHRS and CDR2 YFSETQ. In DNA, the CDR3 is TGCGCCAGCAGCTGGGGACAGAACACTGAAGCTTTCTTT. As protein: CASSWGQNTEAFF.

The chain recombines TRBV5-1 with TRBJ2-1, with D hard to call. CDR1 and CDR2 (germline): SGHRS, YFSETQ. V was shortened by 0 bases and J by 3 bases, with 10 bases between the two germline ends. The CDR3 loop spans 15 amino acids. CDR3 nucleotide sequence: TGCGCCAGCAGCTTGGATGGGCACCACTACAATGAGCAGTTCTTC. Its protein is CASSLDGHHYNEQFF.

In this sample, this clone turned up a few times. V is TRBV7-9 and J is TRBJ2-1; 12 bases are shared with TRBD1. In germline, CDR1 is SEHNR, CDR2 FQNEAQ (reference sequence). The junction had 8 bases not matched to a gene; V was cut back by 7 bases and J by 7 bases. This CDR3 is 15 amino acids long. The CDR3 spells CASMAGTGGRNEQFF. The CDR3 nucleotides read TGTGCCAGCATGGCCGGGACAGGGGGCCGTAATGAGCAGTTCTTC.

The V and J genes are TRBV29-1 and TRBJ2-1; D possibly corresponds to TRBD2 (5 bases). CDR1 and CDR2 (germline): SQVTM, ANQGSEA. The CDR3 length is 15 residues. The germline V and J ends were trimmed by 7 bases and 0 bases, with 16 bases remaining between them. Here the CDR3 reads CSAWRLDSSYNEQFF. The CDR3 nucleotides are TGCAGCGCCTGGAGGCTCGATAGCTCCTACAATGAGCAGTTCTTC.

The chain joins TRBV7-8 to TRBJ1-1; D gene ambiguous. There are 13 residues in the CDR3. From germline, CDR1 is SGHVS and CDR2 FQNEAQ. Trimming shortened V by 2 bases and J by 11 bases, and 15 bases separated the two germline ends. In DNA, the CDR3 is TGTGCCAGCAGCTTACAAATGGACTCTAAGGCTTTCTTT. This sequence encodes CASSLQMDSKAFF.

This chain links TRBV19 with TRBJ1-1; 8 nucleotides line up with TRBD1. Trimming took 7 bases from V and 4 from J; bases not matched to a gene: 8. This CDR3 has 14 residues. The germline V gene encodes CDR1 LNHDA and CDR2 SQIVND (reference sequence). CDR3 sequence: CASKGQGEGTEAFF. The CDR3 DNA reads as TGTGCCAGTAAAGGACAGGGAGAGGGCACTGAAGCTTTCTTT.

CDR3: CASSLYAGGPGSNEQFF. As DNA, the CDR3 is TGTGCCAGCAGCTTATACGCGGGAGGGCCGGGTTCCAATGAGCAGTTCTTC. The chain carries TRBV7-9 and TRBJ2-1, with 9 bases identical to TRBD2. The CDR3 length is 17 residues. CDR1 and CDR2 from the germline V gene are SEHNR and FQNEAQ (reference sequence). V lost 2 bases, J lost 6 bases, and 11 bases stayed unmatched.

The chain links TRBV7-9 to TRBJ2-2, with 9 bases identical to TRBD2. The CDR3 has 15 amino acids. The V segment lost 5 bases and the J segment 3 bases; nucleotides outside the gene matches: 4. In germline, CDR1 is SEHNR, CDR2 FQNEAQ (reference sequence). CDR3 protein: CASSVSGSDTGELFF. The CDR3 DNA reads TGTGCCAGCAGCGTTAGCGGGAGTGACACCGGGGAGCTGTTTTTT.

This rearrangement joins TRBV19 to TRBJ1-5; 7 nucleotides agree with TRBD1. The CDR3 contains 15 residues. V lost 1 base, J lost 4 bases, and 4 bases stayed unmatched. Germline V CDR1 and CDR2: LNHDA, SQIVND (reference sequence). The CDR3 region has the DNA TGTGCCAGTAGTATAGTAACAGGGGTAAATCAGCCCCAGCATTTT. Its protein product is CASSIVTGVNQPQHF.

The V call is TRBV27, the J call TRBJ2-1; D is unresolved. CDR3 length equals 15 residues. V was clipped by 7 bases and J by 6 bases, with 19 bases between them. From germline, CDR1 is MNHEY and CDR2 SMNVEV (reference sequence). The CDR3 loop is CASTHTWVDTNEQFF. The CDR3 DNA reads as TGTGCCAGCACTCATACCTGGGTAGACACCAATGAGCAGTTCTTC.

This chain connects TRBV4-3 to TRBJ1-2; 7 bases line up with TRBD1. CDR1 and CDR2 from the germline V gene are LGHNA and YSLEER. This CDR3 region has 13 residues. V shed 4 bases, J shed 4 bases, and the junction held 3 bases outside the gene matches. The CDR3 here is CASSPGQPYGYTF. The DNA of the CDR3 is TGCGCCAGCAGCCCGGGACAGCCCTATGGCTACACCTTC.

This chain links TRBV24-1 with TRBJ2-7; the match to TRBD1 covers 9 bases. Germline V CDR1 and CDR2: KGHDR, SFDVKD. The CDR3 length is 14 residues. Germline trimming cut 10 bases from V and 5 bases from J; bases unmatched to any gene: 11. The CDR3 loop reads CATSPGQGYHEQYF. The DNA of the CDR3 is TGTGCCACGTCTCCGGGACAGGGCTACCACGAGCAGTACTTC.

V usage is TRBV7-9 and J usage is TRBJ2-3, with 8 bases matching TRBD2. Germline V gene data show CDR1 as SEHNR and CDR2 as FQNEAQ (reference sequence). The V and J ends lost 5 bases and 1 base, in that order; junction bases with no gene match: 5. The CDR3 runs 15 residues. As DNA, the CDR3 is TGTGCCAGCAGCCCGAGAGCGGGAGGCACAGATACGCAGTATTTT. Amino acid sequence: CASSPRAGGTDTQYF.

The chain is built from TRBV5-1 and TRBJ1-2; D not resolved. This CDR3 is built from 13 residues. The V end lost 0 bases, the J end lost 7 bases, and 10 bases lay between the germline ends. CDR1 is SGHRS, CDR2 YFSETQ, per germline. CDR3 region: CASSLGADRGYTF. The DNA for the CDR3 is TGCGCCAGCAGCTTGGGGGCAGATCGTGGCTACACCTTC.

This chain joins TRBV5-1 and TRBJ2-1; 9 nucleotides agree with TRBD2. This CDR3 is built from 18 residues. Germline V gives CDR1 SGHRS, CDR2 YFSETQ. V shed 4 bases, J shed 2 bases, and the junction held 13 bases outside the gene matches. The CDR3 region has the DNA TGCGCCAGCAGCCCGGAGGGGCAGCGGGAGGTGGCCTACAATGAGCAGTTCTTC. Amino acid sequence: CASSPEGQREVAYNEQFF.

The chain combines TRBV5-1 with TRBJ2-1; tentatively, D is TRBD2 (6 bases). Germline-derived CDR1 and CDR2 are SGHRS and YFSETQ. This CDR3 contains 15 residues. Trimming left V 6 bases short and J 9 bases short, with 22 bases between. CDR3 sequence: CASTKTGLRAGEQFF. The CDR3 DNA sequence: TGCGCCAGCACCAAGACGGGACTCCGAGCTGGTGAGCAGTTCTTC.

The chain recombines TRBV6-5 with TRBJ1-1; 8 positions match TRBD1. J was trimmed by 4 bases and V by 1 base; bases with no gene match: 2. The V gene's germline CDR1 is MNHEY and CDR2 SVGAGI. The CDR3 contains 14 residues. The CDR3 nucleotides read TGTGCCAGCAGTTACTTACAGGGGGGCACTGAAGCTTTCTTT. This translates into CASSYLQGGTEAFF.

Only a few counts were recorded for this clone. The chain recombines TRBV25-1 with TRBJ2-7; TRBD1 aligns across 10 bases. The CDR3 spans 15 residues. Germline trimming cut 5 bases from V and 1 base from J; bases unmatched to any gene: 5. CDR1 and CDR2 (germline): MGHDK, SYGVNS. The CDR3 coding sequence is TGTGCCAGCAGTTCCTCGGACAGGGGGTCCTACGAGCAGTACTTC. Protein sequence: CASSSSDRGSYEQYF.

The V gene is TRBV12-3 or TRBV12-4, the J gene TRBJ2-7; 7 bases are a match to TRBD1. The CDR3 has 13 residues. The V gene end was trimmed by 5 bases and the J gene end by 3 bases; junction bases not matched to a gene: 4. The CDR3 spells CASSPGQVYEQYF. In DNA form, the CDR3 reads TGTGCCAGCAGTCCAGGACAGGTCTACGAGCAGTACTTC.

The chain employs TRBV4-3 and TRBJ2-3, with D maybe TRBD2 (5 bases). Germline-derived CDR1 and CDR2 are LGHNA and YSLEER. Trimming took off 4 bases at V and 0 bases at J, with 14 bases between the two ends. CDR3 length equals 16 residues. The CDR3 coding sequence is TGCGCCAGCAGCCCAGGACTGAGCCGGAGCACAGATACGCAGTATTTT. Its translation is CASSPGLSRSTDTQYF.

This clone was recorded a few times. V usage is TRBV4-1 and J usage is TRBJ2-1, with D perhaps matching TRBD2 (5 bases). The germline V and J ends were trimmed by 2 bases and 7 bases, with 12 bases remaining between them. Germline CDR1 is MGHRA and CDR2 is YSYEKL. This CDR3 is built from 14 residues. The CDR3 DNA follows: TGCGCCAGCAGCCAACTGGGAGCTATGAATGAGCAGTTCTTC. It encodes CASSQLGAMNEQFF.

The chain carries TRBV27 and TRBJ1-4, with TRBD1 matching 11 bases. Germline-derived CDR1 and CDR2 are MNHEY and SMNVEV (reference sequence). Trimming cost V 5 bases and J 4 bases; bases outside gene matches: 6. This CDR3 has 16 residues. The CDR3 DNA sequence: TGTGCCAGCAGTCAGGACAGGGGGCCTGGTAATGAAAAACTGTTTTTT. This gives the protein CASSQDRGPGNEKLFF.